The rows below give T cell receptor beta chains drawn from one sample of a study of blood T cell repertoires in COVID-19. Profiled with immunoSEQ multiplex PCR; TCRdb holds only in-frame clones, not every one. The table records about 150,000 clones, about 81% of them present only once. The sequenced sample was PBMCs or T cells enriched from blood (not recorded which). The receptors here all came from a man aged 50-59 years who had recovered from COVID-19. CDR3s include the opening cysteine and the closing phenylalanine or tryptophan. D genes are given only for firm matches. Clone size, where shown, is once, few, many, or a class for clones that have expanded.

j_call: TRBJ1-3; clone_size: -; v_call: TRBV6-1; d_call: -; cdr3_nt: TGTGCCAGCAGTGATTCGCAGGGGAGCTCTGGAAACACCATATATTTT; cdr3_aa: CASSDSQGSSGNTIYF
j_call: TRBJ2-7; clone_size: -; v_call: TRBV10-3; d_call: TRBD1; cdr3_nt: TGTGCCATCAGCGGAGGACAGGGGGCGAACTACGAGCAGTACTTC; cdr3_aa: CAISGGQGANYEQYF
j_call: TRBJ1-2; clone_size: -; v_call: TRBV6-6; d_call: -; cdr3_nt: TGTGCCAGCAGTTACTCGAATGCGGGGATTTATGGCTACACCTTC; cdr3_aa: CASSYSNAGIYGYTF
j_call: TRBJ1-1; clone_size: -; v_call: TRBV19; d_call: TRBD1; cdr3_nt: TGTGCCAGTAGTGGACAGGGTTACACTGAAGCTTTCTTT; cdr3_aa: CASSGQGYTEAFF
j_call: TRBJ2-1; clone_size: -; v_call: TRBV10-3; d_call: TRBD1; cdr3_nt: TGTGCCATCACCCCCGGTGGGACAGGGCTCAATGAGCAGTTCTTC; cdr3_aa: CAITPGGTGLNEQFF
j_call: TRBJ1-4; clone_size: once; v_call: TRBV18; d_call: -; cdr3_nt: TGTGCCAGCTCACCGCCGGGATCGGGTGAAAAACTGTTTTTT; cdr3_aa: CASSPPGSGEKLFF
j_call: TRBJ2-1; clone_size: -; v_call: TRBV27; d_call: TRBD1; cdr3_nt: TGTGCCAGCAGTTTATCGTTGGGGACAGGGGTTTACAATGAGCAGTTCTTC; cdr3_aa: CASSLSLGTGVYNEQFF
j_call: TRBJ1-1; clone_size: -; v_call: TRBV30; d_call: -; cdr3_nt: TGTGCCTGGAGTGTTTTGACAGGCATTGCAGCTTTCTTT; cdr3_aa: CAWSVLTGIAAFF
j_call: TRBJ2-2; clone_size: -; v_call: TRBV6-5; d_call: -; cdr3_nt: TGTGCCATACGGTGGCTCGGGTCGAACACCGGGGAGCTGTTTTTT; cdr3_aa: CAIRWLGSNTGELFF
j_call: TRBJ2-7; clone_size: once; v_call: TRBV6-2/TRBV6-3; d_call: -; cdr3_nt: TGTGCCAGCAGTTACTCGATACACGTCTCCTACGAGCAGTACTTC; cdr3_aa: CASSYSIHVSYEQYF
j_call: TRBJ2-1; clone_size: -; v_call: TRBV4-2; d_call: -; cdr3_nt: TGTGCCAGCAGCCAGCAGGGATACTCCTACAATGAGCAGTTCTTC; cdr3_aa: CASSQQGYSYNEQFF
j_call: TRBJ1-1; clone_size: -; v_call: TRBV19; d_call: -; cdr3_nt: TGTGCCAGTAGCAGAAGACAGAACACTGAAGCTTTCTTT; cdr3_aa: CASSRRQNTEAFF